The present T cell receptor (beta chain) was sequenced within a study of T cell responses to AZD1222 COVID-19 vaccine. Notes on the study in general: Per reports, nearly half of all spike-specific TCRs target regions that are unmutated in variants. At baseline, just a handful of AZD1222 recipients tested seropositive. Donors in the cohort were predominantly white British and more often female, and clonal diversity was possibly underestimated. Repertoire collection took place solely once the T cell response had peaked.

Measured with immunoSEQ multiplex PCR; TCRdb has only the in-frame clones, and not every one. The sample includes about 150,000 clones, 90% of them seen just once. A note on this clone: Antigen unknown.

Germline V gives CDR1 MNHEY, CDR2 SVGAGI. The CDR3 has 12 amino acids. The V and J ends lost 8 bases and 7 bases respectively, with 9 bases between them. V and J are TRBV6-5 and TRBJ1-6; D is undetermined. The clonotype originates from an adult in good health. Sequencing was performed on peripheral blood, taken on day 0 of AZD1222 vaccination. The CDR3 here is CASDTGNSPLHF. The CDR3 nucleotides are TGTGCCAGCGACACCGGGAATTCACCCCTCCACTTT.